A selection of T cell receptor beta chains follows, all from one sample in a study of lung T cells in sarcoidosis with Löfgren's syndrome. TCRdb ran MiXCR on the reads and lists one entry per CDR3 protein. The sample consists of approximately 1,900 distinct CDR3 sequences, approximately 29% of them appearing once. Sequenced input: CD4+ T cells from bronchoalveolar lavage. Receptors originate from a human donor with sarcoidosis (Löfgren's syndrome or another form), or a control subject (not recorded which). Both conserved end residues are trimmed from each CDR3. Fields, in order: V gene, CDR3 length, J gene, CDR3 protein.

V: TRBV5-1; length: 14; J: TRBJ1-1; CDR3: ASSLGGTGAPTEAF
V: TRBV7-3; length: 13; J: TRBJ2-1; CDR3: ASSVGTSGNIKQF
V: TRBV15; length: 10; J: TRBJ1-5; CDR3: ATSRDRQAQH
V: TRBV2; length: 11; J: TRBJ1-1; CDR3: ASSGEGRTEAF
V: TRBV4-1; length: 11; J: TRBJ2-5; CDR3: TSSHGRKETQY
V: TRBV12-3/TRBV12-4; length: 14; J: TRBJ2-3; CDR3: ASSPRASSSTGTQY
V: TRBV7-9; length: 14; J: TRBJ2-1; CDR3: ASSPGGQRSVNEQF
V: TRBV2; length: 12; J: TRBJ1-1; CDR3: ASGGTGGRSEAF
V: TRBV20-1; length: 12; J: TRBJ2-3; CDR3: SARHPRLGDTQY
V: TRBV5-1; length: 12; J: TRBJ2-2; CDR3: ASSGTGSTGELF
V: TRBV7-2; length: 12; J: TRBJ2-7; CDR3: ANSFDRGGYQQY
V: TRBV27; length: 12; J: TRBJ1-1; CDR3: ASDPYDKNTEAF
V: TRBV7-2; length: 14; J: TRBJ2-1; CDR3: ASSFLAGPPYNEQF
V: TRBV11-2; length: 11; J: TRBJ2-5; CDR3: ASSLEGQGFQY
V: TRBV12-3/TRBV12-4; length: 11; J: TRBJ2-7; CDR3: ASRRGNSYEQY
V: TRBV18; length: 11; J: TRBJ2-5; CDR3: ASSPGLQETQY
V: TRBV7-9; length: 10; J: TRBJ1-6; CDR3: ASSLDNSPLH
V: TRBV6-1; length: 12; J: TRBJ2-7; CDR3: ASSSNMPPYEQY
V: TRBV5-4; length: 15; J: TRBJ1-2; CDR3: ASSLASWQGDNYGYT
V: TRBV6-1; length: 13; J: TRBJ2-7; CDR3: ASSNTGSTPDEQY
V: TRBV2; length: 11; J: TRBJ2-5; CDR3: ASNAGGPETQY
V: TRBV4-1; length: 12; J: TRBJ1-1; CDR3: ASSVWDPGAEAL
V: TRBV12-3/TRBV12-4; length: 10; J: TRBJ1-2; CDR3: ASSFRDYGYT
V: TRBV6-2/TRBV6-3; length: 11; J: TRBJ1-2; CDR3: ASSYKTGEGYT
V: TRBV14; length: 12; J: TRBJ1-1; CDR3: ASRVLRENTEAF
V: TRBV28; length: 13; J: TRBJ2-1; CDR3: ASSLITSGYNEQF
V: TRBV11-2; length: 13; J: TRBJ2-1; CDR3: ASSLGTGRFSEQF
V: TRBV27; length: 11; J: TRBJ2-5; CDR3: ASSDSTKETQY
V: TRBV18; length: 11; J: TRBJ2-5; CDR3: ASSPKFLETQY
V: TRBV18; length: 13; J: TRBJ1-1; CDR3: VSSVRTGAGTEAF
V: TRBV5-1; length: 14; J: TRBJ1-1; CDR3: ASGLGGTGAPTEAF
V: TRBV2; length: 12; J: TRBJ2-3; CDR3: ASRERGSTDTQY
V: TRBV7-2; length: 14; J: TRBJ2-5; CDR3: ASSLGLIGGGETQY
V: TRBV20-1; length: 10; J: TRBJ1-1; CDR3: SARGPNTEAF
V: TRBV27; length: 13; J: TRBJ1-5; CDR3: ASSLYQNGRGSQH
V: TRBV14; length: 16; J: TRBJ1-1; CDR3: ASSLIYPRPDMNTEAF
V: TRBV2; length: 10; J: TRBJ2-3; CDR3: AGVSGPDTQY
V: TRBV28; length: 15; J: TRBJ2-7; CDR3: ASSPWGNSRGYYEQY
V: TRBV24-1; length: 14; J: TRBJ2-1; CDR3: ATSDPFRRGPNEQF
V: TRBV27; length: 12; J: TRBJ2-3; CDR3: ASSLRHRGDKQY
V: TRBV12-3/TRBV12-4; length: 11; J: TRBJ2-2; CDR3: ASTGGFAGELF
V: TRBV3-1; length: 10; J: TRBJ2-3; CDR3: ASSPRVDTQY
V: TRBV7-9; length: 13; J: TRBJ2-5; CDR3: ASSPTRGVQETRY
V: TRBV6-1; length: 12; J: TRBJ2-3; CDR3: ASSAHQTDYTQY
V: TRBV10-3; length: 14; J: TRBJ2-5; CDR3: ASRGTSGTTQETQY